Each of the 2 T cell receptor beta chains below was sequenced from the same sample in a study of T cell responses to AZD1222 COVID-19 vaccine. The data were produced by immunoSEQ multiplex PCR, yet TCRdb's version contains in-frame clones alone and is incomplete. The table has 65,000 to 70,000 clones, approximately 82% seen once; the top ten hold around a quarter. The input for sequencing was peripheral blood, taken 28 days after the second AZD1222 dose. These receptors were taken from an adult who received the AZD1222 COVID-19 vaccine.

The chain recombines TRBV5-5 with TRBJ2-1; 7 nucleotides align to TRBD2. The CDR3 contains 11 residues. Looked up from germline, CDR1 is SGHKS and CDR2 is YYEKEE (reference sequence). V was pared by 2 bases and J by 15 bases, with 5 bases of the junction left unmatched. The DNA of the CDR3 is TGTGCCAGCAGCTTAACTAGCGTCGGGTTCTTC. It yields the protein CASSLTSVGFF. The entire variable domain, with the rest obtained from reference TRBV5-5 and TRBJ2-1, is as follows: DAGVTQSPTHLIKTRGQQVTLRCSPISGHKSVSWYQQVLGQGPQFIFQYYEKEERGRGNFPDRFSARQFPNYSSELNVNALLLGDSALYLCASSLTSVGFFGPGTRLTVL.

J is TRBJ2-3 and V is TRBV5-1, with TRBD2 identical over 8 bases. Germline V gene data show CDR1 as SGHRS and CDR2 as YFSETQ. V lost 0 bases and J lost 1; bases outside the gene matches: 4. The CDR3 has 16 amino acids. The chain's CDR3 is CASSLGNSGGTDTQYF. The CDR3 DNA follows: TGCGCCAGCAGCTTGGGTAATAGCGGGGGCACAGATACGCAGTATTTT.